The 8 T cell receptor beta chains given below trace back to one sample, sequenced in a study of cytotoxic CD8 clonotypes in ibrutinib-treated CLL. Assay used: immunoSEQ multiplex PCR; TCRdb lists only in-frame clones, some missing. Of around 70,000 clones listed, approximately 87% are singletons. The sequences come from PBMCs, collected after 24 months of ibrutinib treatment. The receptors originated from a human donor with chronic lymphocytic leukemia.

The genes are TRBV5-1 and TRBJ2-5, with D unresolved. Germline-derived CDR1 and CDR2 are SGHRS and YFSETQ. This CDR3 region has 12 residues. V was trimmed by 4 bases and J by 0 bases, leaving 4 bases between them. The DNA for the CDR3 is TGCGCCAGCAGCGACAACCAAGAGACCCAGTACTTC. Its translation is CASSDNQETQYF.

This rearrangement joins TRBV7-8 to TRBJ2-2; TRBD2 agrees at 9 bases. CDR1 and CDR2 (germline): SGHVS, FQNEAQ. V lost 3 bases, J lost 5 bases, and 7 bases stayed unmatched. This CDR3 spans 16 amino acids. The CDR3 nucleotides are TGTGCCAGCAGCTTTCCAGCGGGAGGCCGGACCGGGGAGCTGTTTTTT. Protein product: CASSFPAGGRTGELFF.

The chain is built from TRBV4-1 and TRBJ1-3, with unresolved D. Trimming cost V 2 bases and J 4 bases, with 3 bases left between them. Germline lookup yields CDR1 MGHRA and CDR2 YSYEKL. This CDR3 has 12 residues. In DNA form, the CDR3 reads TGCGCCAGCAGCCAAATAGGAAACACCATATATTTT. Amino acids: CASSQIGNTIYF.

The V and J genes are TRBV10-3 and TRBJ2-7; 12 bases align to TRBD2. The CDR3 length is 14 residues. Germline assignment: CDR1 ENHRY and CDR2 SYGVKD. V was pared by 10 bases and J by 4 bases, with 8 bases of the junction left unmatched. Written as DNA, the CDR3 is TGTGCCAGCGGTACACTAGCGGGGGGTTACGAGCAGTACTTC. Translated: CASGTLAGGYEQYF.

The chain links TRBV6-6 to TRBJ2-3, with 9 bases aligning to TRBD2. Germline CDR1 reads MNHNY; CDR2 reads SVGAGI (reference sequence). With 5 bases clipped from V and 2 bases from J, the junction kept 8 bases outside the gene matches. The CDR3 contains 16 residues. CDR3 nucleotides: TGTGCCAGCAGTCATATAGCGGGAGTAAACACAGATACGCAGTATTTT. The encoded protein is CASSHIAGVNTDTQYF.

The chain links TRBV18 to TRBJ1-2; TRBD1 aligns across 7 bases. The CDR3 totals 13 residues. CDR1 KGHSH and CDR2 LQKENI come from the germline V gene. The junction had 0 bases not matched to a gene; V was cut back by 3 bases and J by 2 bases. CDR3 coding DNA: TGTGCCAGCTCACCGGGACAGAACTATGGCTACACCTTC. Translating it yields CASSPGQNYGYTF.

CDR3 sequence reads: CASGRHPQNTGELFF. In DNA, the CDR3 is TGTGCCAGCGGTCGACATCCTCAGAACACCGGGGAGCTGTTTTTT. This chain uses TRBV2 with TRBJ2-2; the D is unclear. The CDR3 length is 15 residues. Trimming removed 8 bases from V and 1 base from J, with 14 bases in between. The V gene's germline CDR1 is SNHLY and CDR2 FYNNEI.

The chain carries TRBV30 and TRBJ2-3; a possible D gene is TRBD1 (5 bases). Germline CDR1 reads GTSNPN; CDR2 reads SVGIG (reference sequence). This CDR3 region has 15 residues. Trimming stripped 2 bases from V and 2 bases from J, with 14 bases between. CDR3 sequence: CAWSHRTPNTDTQYF. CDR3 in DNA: TGTGCCTGGAGTCACAGGACCCCGAACACAGATACGCAGTATTTT. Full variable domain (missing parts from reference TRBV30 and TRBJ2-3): SQTIHQWPATLVQPVGSPLSLECTVEGTSNPNLYWYRQAAGRGLQLLFYSVGIGQISSEVPQNLSASRPQDRQFILSSKKLLLSDSGFYLCAWSHRTPNTDTQYFGPGTRLTVL.